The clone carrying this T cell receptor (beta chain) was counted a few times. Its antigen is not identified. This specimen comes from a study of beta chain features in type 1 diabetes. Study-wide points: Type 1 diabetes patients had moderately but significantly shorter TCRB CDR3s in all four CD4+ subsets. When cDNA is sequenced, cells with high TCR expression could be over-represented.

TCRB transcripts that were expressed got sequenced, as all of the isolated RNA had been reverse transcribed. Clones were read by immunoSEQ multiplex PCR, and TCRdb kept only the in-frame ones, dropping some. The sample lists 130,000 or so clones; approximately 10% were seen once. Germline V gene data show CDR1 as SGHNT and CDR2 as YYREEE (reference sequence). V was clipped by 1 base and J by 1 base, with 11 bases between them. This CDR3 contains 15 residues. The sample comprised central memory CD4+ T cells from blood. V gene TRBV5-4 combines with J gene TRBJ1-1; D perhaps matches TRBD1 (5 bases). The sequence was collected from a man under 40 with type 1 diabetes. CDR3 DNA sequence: TGTGCCAGCAGCTTGAGGGATACAGGGAACACTGAAGCTTTCTTT. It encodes CASSLRDTGNTEAFF.